This T cell receptor beta chain derives from a study of blood T cells in healthy people across ages. This clonotype was picked up one time. The CDR3 runs to 15 residues. V lost 4 bases, J lost 2 bases, and 4 bases stayed unmatched. CDR1 SGHDN and CDR2 FVKESK come from the germline V gene. Together with a sample-barcoded 5' primer, a J-beta primer mix was included in a second PCR lasting roughly 6 to 12 cycles. One entry per CDR3 protein, called by TCRdb with MiXCR from the 5' RACE reads. The table shows about 1.4 million distinct CDR3 sequences, with approximately 60% occurring only once. The TCR was taken from a man aged 18 to 29 in good health. Sequencing was performed on blood. This chain joins TRBV14 and TRBJ1-2; 10 bases are a match to TRBD1. Here the CDR3 reads CASSRSDRGNYGYTF. CDR3 in DNA: TGTGCCAGCAGCCGATCGGACAGGGGGAACTATGGCTACACCTTC.